The 18 T cell receptor beta chains reported below all come from one sample, sequenced in a study of T cells in Graves' hyperthyroidism and ophthalmopathy. There were TCR beta CDR3 regions amplified from RNA transcripts. TCR CDR3 underwent first-round RT-PCR with the HTBI primer set. TCRdb itself ran the multiplex PCR reads through MiXCR, one entry per CDR3 protein. The repertoire holds around 600,000 distinct CDR3 sequences, with more than 15% as singletons. Sequenced input: blood. The receptor set was obtained from a woman between 40 and 50 years old with Graves' ophthalmopathy.

This clonotype was counted many times. This sequence joins TRBV5-1 and TRBJ2-1, with TRBD2 matching over 13 bases. The V gene end was trimmed by 1 base and the J gene end by 8 bases; junction bases not matched to a gene: 9. The CDR3 totals 17 residues. The germline V gene has CDR1 SGHRS and CDR2 YFSETQ. The CDR3 loop reads CASSLRTSGRGVDEQFF. CDR3 DNA: TGCGCCAGCAGCTTGAGGACTAGCGGGAGAGGGGTAGATGAGCAGTTCTTC. The entire variable domain, with the rest obtained from reference TRBV5-1 and TRBJ2-1, is as follows: KAGVTQTPRYLIKTRGQQVTLSCSPISGHRSVSWYQQTPGQGLQFLFEYFSETQRNKGNFPGRFSGRQFSNSRSEMNVSTLELGDSALYLCASSLRTSGRGVDEQFFGPGTRLTVL.

V usage is TRBV6-2 or TRBV6-3 and J usage is TRBJ1-4; unclear D gene. CDR1 is MNHEY, CDR2 SVGEGT, per germline. The CDR3 extends over 16 amino acids. The V end lost 6 bases, the J end lost 8 bases, and 22 bases lay between the germline ends. In DNA form, the CDR3 reads TGTGCCAGCAGGCCAGCTCAAGGAAAATGGGGAGAAAAACTGTTTTTT. Translating gives CASRPAQGKWGEKLFF.

The table lists this clonotype with many counts. V gene TRBV20-1 combines with J gene TRBJ2-7; 10 bases are shared with TRBD2. J was trimmed by 0 bases and V by 5 bases; bases with no gene match: 10. Germline V gene lookup returns CDR1 DFQATT and CDR2 SNEGSKA (reference sequence). The CDR3 spans 16 residues. The CDR3 sequence: CSAQMTSGLGSYEQYF. CDR3 nucleotide sequence: TGCAGTGCTCAGATGACTAGCGGGTTGGGCTCCTACGAGCAGTACTTC.

Ten or more counts support this clonotype. The rearrangement joins TRBV7-8 to TRBJ2-7; D not certain. Germline values: CDR1 SGHVS, CDR2 FQNEAQ. The CDR3 runs 15 residues. The V gene lost 5 bases and the J gene lost 2 bases, with 16 bases spanning the gap. CDR3 in DNA: TGTGCCAGCAGCCCCCGTGCGATGCTGACCTACGAGCAGTACTTC. Its translation: CASSPRAMLTYEQYF.

This chain links TRBV28 with TRBJ2-2; possible D gene TRBD1, 6 bases. V was trimmed by 6 bases and J by 2 bases, leaving 19 bases between them. This CDR3 has 17 amino acids. From germline, CDR1 is MDHEN and CDR2 SYDVKM. The CDR3 sequence is CASSGQWSGANTGELFF. The CDR3 DNA is TGTGCCAGCAGCGGACAGTGGTCCGGGGCCAACACCGGGGAGCTGTTTTTT.

The chain links TRBV4-1 to TRBJ1-2, with 8 bases identical to TRBD1. CDR1 is MGHRA and CDR2 is YSYEKL in the germline V gene. J lost 8 bases, V lost 0 bases, and 8 bases had no gene match. This CDR3 has 15 residues. The DNA of the CDR3 is TGCGCCAGCAGCCAAGAGGACAGGGAATCGTGGGGCTACACCTTC. Its translation is CASSQEDRESWGYTF.

This clonotype was observed at least ten times. This sequence joins TRBV28 and TRBJ2-1; 9 nucleotides match TRBD2. The V gene's germline CDR1 is MDHEN and CDR2 SYDVKM. The CDR3 has 16 amino acids. The trim removed 2 bases at V and 6 bases at J, leaving 8 bases unmatched. The CDR3 DNA reads TGTGCCAGCAGTTTAAGCGGGCTAGCGGGAACCAATGAGCAGTTCTTC. This codes for CASSLSGLAGTNEQFF. The complete variable domain, with remaining parts taken from reference TRBV28 and TRBJ2-1, reads DVKVTQSSRYLVKRTGEKVFLECVQDMDHENMFWYRQDPGLGLRLIYFSYDVKMKEKGDIPEGYSVSREKKERFSLILESASTNQTSMYLCASSLSGLAGTNEQFFGPGTRLTVL.

This clonotype was seen many times. The chain recombines TRBV3-1 with TRBJ2-1; D remains ambiguous. The ends were cut back, 1 base at V and 7 bases at J, with 11 bases in the middle. This CDR3 region has 14 residues. The germline V gene encodes CDR1 LGHDT and CDR2 YNNKEL (reference sequence). In DNA, the CDR3 is TGTGCCAGCAGCCAAGCAAGGAGCTGGAATGAGCAGTTCTTC. Its translation is CASSQARSWNEQFF.

Many counts were recorded for this clonotype. The CDR3 nucleotides are TGTGCCAGCAGCGGCCCGGGACAGGGAAGTGAGACCCAGTACTTC. The encoded protein is CASSGPGQGSETQYF. This chain links TRBV6-1 with TRBJ2-5; TRBD1 aligns across 9 bases. Per the germline V gene, CDR1 is MNHNS and CDR2 is SASEGT. The CDR3 totals 15 residues. Trimming took 6 bases from V and 5 from J; bases not matched to a gene: 10.

In its sample, this clonotype was seen a few times. The chain couples TRBV7-8 to TRBJ2-1; TRBD2 might be the D (6 bases). The germline CDR1 and CDR2 sequences are SGHVS and FQNEAQ. Trimming took 5 bases from V and 8 from J, leaving 19 bases between them. The CDR3 length is 15 residues. CDR3 coding DNA: TGTGCCAGCAGCCCCAGGGCCCACCCGGGGGATGAGCAGTTCTTC. This translates into CASSPRAHPGDEQFF.

This clonotype was seen more than once but under ten times. V and J are TRBV12-3 or TRBV12-4 and TRBJ2-7, with TRBD1 matching 7 bases. CDR3 length: 14 amino acids. Trimming took 4 bases from V and 0 from J; bases not matched to a gene: 3. The CDR3 is CASSYGQASYEQYF. The CDR3 DNA reads TGTGCCAGCAGTTATGGACAGGCCTCCTACGAGCAGTACTTC.

The table lists this clonotype with many counts. The J gene is TRBJ2-1, the V gene TRBV2; D ambiguous. The V gene lost 7 bases and the J gene lost 8 bases, with 21 bases spanning the gap. From germline, CDR1 is SNHLY and CDR2 FYNNEI. This CDR3 spans 15 amino acids. The CDR3: CASTPQESVPDEQFF. CDR3 nucleotides: TGTGCCAGCACTCCACAAGAATCAGTACCCGATGAGCAGTTCTTC.

This chain joins TRBV7-2 and TRBJ2-7; 12 bases fit TRBD2. The CDR3 is 16 residues long. Trimming cost V 1 base and J 2 bases; bases outside gene matches: 3. Germline V gene data show CDR1 as SGHTA and CDR2 as FQGNSA. CDR3 residues: CASSLGPSGGAYEQYF. The CDR3 DNA is TGTGCCAGCAGCTTAGGACCTAGCGGGGGGGCCTACGAGCAGTACTTC.

Many counts were recorded for this clonotype. The rearrangement links TRBV20-1 to TRBJ2-2, with D perhaps TRBD2 (6 bases). The CDR3 has 13 amino acids. The V gene lost 6 bases and the J gene lost 7 bases, with 15 bases spanning the gap. Germline V CDR1 and CDR2: DFQATT, SNEGSKA (reference sequence). The CDR3 sequence: CSARRVANGELFF. The DNA for the CDR3 is TGCAGTGCCCGGAGGGTAGCGAACGGGGAGCTGTTTTTT.

This clonotype turned up a few times. The chain recombines TRBV30 with TRBJ2-6; D assignment may be TRBD1 or TRBD2 (5 bases each). The germline CDR1 and CDR2 sequences are GTSNPN and SVGIG (reference sequence). The germline V and J ends were trimmed by 5 bases and 3 bases, with 8 bases remaining between them. The CDR3 has 13 residues. The CDR3 region has the DNA TGTGCCTGGGAGGGGTATGGGGCCAACGTCCTGACTTTC. Translation: CAWEGYGANVLTF.

There are many counts of this clonotype. This chain links TRBV6-1 with TRBJ1-6; TRBD1 is a possible D gene (6 bases). This CDR3 has 14 residues. Between the trimmed V and J ends, which lost 5 bases and 7 bases, there was a span of 12 bases. Germline CDR1 and CDR2: MNHNS and SASEGT. The CDR3 DNA reads as TGTGCCAGCAGTTCCACAGGGTGGAATTCACCCCTCCACTTT. Translating gives CASSSTGWNSPLHF.

This clonotype was counted many times. This chain links TRBV20-1 with TRBJ2-3; 8 bases are a match to TRBD1. V dropped 3 bases and J dropped 5; count of bases not matched to a gene: 4. The CDR3 extends over 13 amino acids. CDR1 and CDR2 from the germline V gene are DFQATT and SNEGSKA (reference sequence). Here the CDR3 reads CSASLQGGDTQYF. The CDR3 bases are TGCAGTGCTAGCCTACAGGGGGGAGATACGCAGTATTTT.

This clonotype was counted many times. This chain connects TRBV2 to TRBJ2-3, with TRBD2 identical over 13 bases. Germline lookup yields CDR1 SNHLY and CDR2 FYNNEI. This CDR3 spans 16 amino acids. The V gene end was trimmed by 6 bases and the J gene end by 3 bases; junction bases not matched to a gene: 6. CDR3 sequence: CASRRLAGGVTDTQYF. The CDR3, as DNA: TGTGCCAGCAGAAGACTAGCGGGAGGTGTAACAGATACGCAGTATTTT.